This T cell receptor (beta chain) was identified in a study of identical twins. Study observations and caveats: Cross-sectional statistics underpinned the conclusions; the same donors were not followed.

V was shortened by 6 bases and J by 1 base, with 16 bases between the two germline ends. Germline assignment: CDR1 KGHSH and CDR2 LQKENI. The CDR3 is made up of 15 amino acids. About this clonotype itself: The antigen remains undetermined.

MiXCR, run by TCRdb on the 5' RACE reads, gives a single entry per CDR3 protein. The sample includes roughly 770,000 distinct CDR3 sequences, roughly 20% of them seen just once. The same sample was also used in a study of T cells expressing NK-cell markers.

Input material: PBMCs. The TCR was taken from a woman between 18 and 29 years old in good health. V and J are TRBV18 and TRBJ2-7, with D uncertain. The CDR3 coding sequence is TGTGCCAGCTCCCCCTCCGAGCGATCTTCCTACGAGCAGTACTTC. It is translated as CASSPSERSSYEQYF.